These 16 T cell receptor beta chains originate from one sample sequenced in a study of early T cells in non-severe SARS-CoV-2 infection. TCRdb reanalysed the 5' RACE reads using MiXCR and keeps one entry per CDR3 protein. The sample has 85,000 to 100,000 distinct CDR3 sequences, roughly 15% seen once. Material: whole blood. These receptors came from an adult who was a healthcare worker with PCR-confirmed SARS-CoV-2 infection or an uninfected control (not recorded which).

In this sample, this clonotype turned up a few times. This chain's CDR3 is CASSTTGGKNEQFF. CDR3 nucleotide sequence: TGTGCCAGCAGCACGACGGGAGGAAAAAATGAGCAGTTCTTC. The chain couples TRBV7-2 to TRBJ2-1; 7 bases are a match to TRBD2. With V trimmed by 5 bases and J by 7 bases, 8 bases remained unmatched. Per germline, CDR1 SGHTA and CDR2 FQGNSA. The CDR3 is 14 amino acids.

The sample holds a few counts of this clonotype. For the CDR3, the DNA is TGCAGCGTTGAGATGGAGACCCAGTACTTC. Residues: CSVEMETQYF. The chain has TRBV29-1 and TRBJ2-5; D remains ambiguous. Germline CDR1 is SQVTM and CDR2 is ANQGSEA. The V and J ends lost 3 bases and 5 bases respectively, with 4 bases between them. The CDR3 runs 10 residues.

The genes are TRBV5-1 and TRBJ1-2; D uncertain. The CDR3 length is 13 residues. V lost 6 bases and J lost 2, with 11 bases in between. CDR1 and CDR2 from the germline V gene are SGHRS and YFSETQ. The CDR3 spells CASKEDSNYGYTF. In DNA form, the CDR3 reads TGCGCCAGCAAGGAAGACTCGAACTATGGCTACACCTTC.

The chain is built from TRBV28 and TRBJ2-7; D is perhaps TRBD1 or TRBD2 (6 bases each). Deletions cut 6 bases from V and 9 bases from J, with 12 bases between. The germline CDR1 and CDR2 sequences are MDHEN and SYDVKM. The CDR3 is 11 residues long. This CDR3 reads CASSLQGGQYF. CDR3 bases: TGTGCCAGCAGCCTACAGGGAGGGCAGTACTTC.

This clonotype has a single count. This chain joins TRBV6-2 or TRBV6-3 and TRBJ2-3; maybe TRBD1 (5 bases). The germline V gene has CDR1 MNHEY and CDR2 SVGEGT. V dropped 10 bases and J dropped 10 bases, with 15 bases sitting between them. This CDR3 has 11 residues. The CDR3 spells CAITDEGAQYF. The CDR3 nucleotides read TGTGCCATTACCGACGAAGGGGCGCAGTATTTT.

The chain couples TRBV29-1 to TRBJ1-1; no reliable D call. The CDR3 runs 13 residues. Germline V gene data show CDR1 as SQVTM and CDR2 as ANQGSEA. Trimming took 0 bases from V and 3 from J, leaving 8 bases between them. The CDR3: CSVEDGQDTEAFF. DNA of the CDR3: TGCAGCGTTGAAGATGGGCAGGACACTGAAGCTTTCTTT. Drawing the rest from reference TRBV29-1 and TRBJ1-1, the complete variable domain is SAVISQKPSRDICQRGTSLTIQCQVDSQVTMMFWYRQQPGQSLTLIATANQGSEATYESGFVIDKFPISRPNLTFSTLTVSNMSPEDSSIYLCSVEDGQDTEAFFGQGTRLTVV.

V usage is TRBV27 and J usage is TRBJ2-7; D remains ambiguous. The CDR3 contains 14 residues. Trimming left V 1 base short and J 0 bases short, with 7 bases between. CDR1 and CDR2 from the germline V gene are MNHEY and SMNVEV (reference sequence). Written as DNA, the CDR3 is TGTGCCAGCAGTTTATATGGGGACTCCTACGAGCAGTACTTC. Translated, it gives CASSLYGDSYEQYF.

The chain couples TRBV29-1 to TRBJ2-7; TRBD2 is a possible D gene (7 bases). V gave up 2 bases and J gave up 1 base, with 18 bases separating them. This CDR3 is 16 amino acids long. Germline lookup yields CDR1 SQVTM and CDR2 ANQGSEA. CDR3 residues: CSVEQPEGGQSYEQYF. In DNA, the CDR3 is TGCAGCGTTGAACAACCAGAGGGGGGGCAGTCCTACGAGCAGTACTTC.

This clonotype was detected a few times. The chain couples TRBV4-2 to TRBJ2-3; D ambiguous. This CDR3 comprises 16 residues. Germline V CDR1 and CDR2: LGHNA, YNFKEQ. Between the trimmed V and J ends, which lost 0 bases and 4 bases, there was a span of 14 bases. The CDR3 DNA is TGTGCCAGCAGCCAAGAATGGAACTTCAAGGCAGATACGCAGTATTTT. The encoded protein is CASSQEWNFKADTQYF.

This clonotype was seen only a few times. The CDR3 DNA is TGTGCCAGTAGCCTACAGGGGGAGGAAGATACGCAGTATTTT. It yields the protein CASSLQGEEDTQYF. The chain has TRBV19 and TRBJ2-3; 8 bases map to TRBD1. The V gene's germline CDR1 is LNHDA and CDR2 SQIVND (reference sequence). After removal of 6 bases from V and 5 bases from J, the junction contained 7 bases not matched to a gene. The CDR3 length is 14 residues.

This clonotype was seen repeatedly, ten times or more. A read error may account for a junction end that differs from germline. As DNA, the CDR3 is TGTGCCAGCAGGTTGGGGGGAGATACGCAGTATTTT. Protein product: CASRLGGDTQYF. V is TRBV5-4 and J is TRBJ2-3, with TRBD2 as a possible D gene (6 bases). CDR3 length: 12 amino acids. Per germline, CDR1 SGHNT and CDR2 YYREEE (reference sequence). Filled out from reference TRBV5-4 and TRBJ2-3, the complete variable domain reads ETGVTQSPTHLIKTRGQQVTLRCSSQSGHNTVSWYQQALGQGPQFIFQYYREEENGRGNFPPRFSGLQFPNYSSELNVNALELDDSALYLCASRLGGDTQYFGPGTRLTVL.

CDR3 residues: CASSEKSGTPGELFF. The CDR3, as DNA: TGCGCCAGCAGCGAAAAGAGCGGGACTCCCGGGGAGCTGTTTTTT. The chain uses TRBV4-3 and TRBJ2-2, with TRBD2 identical over 7 bases. The junction had 9 bases not matched to a gene; V was cut back by 5 bases and J by 6 bases. The germline gives CDR1 LGHNA, CDR2 YSLEER. The CDR3 spans 15 residues.

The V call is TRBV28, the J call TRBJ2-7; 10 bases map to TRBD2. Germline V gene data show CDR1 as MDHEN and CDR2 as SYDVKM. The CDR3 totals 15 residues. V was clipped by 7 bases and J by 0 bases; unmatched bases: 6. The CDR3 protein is CASIPLAGSSYEQYF. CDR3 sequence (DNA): TGTGCCAGCATCCCACTAGCGGGGAGCTCCTACGAGCAGTACTTC.

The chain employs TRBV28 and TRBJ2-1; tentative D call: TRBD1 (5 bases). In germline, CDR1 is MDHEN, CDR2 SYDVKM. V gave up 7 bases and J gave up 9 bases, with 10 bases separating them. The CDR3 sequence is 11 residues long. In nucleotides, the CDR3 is TGTGCCAGCACTCAGGGAATTGAGCAGTTCTTC. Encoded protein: CASTQGIEQFF.

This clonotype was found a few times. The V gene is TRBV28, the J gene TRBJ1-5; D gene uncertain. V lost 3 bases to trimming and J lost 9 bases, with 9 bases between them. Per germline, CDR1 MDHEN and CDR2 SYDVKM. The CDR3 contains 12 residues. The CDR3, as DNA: TGTGCCAGCAGTTTCTGGGCCAGGCCCCAGCATTTT. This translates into CASSFWARPQHF. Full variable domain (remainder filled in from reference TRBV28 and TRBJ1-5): DVKVTQSSRYLVKRTGEKVFLECVQDMDHENMFWYRQDPGLGLRLIYFSYDVKMKEKGDIPEGYSVSREKKERFSLILESASTNQTSMYLCASSFWARPQHFGDGTRLSIL.

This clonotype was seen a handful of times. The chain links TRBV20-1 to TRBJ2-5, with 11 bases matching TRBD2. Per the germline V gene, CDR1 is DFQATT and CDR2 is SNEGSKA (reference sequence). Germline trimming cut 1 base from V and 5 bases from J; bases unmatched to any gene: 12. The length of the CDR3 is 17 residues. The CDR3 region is CSARAAGLAAPGETQYF. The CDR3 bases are TGCAGTGCTAGAGCGGCGGGACTAGCGGCTCCAGGGGAGACCCAGTACTTC.